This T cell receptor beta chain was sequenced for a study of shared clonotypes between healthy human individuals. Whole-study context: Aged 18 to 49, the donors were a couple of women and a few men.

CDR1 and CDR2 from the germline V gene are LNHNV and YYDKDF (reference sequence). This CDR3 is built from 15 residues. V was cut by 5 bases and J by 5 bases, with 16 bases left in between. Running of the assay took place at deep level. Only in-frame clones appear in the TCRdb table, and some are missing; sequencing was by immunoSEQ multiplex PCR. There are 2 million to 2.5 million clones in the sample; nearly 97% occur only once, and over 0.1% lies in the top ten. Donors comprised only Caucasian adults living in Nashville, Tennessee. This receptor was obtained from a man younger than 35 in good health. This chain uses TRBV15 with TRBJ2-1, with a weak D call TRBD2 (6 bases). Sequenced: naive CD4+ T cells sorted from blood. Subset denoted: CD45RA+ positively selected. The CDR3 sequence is CATSLRRDVNNEQFF. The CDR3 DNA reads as TGTGCCACCAGCCTGCGGCGGGATGTAAACAATGAGCAGTTCTTC.